This TCR beta chain is drawn from a study of T cells after yellow fever vaccination (dated 2019 in TCRdb). Study-wide context: The SMART-Seq v4 Ultra Low Input RNA kit was used to prepare libraries from fractions with low cell numbers. Blood samples were taken at several timepoints before and after primary and secondary immunization, and bulk PBMC replicates and cell subsets were isolated. Two healthy male donors made up the cohort, one aged 18 to 30 years and the other aged 30 to 40 years. To follow T-cell clones before and after both primary and booster YFV17D yellow fever vaccination, bulk TCR alpha and beta repertoires underwent longitudinal sequencing.

Counted from cysteine to phenylalanine, this CDR3 has 14 amino acids. The CDR3 DNA has 42 bases and is translated from base 1. V gives up 0 bases and J gives up 7 bases, and the segment between their germline ends measures 10 bases. In the germline V gene, CDR1 corresponds to LGHNA and CDR2 to YNFKEQ. The investigation overall reported the following: The secondary T-cell response was weaker than the primary response but faster, peaking on day 5 instead of day 15. Because abundant contaminating clonotypes from the bulk population could be contained in FACS-sorted repertoires, computational filtering was required. Because the study included only a couple of donors, the extent to which the findings can be generalized is limited. A small fraction of clonotypes appeared in both the CD4 and CD8 compartments, likely as a result of convergent recombination. Most clones expanded after primary vaccination (almost 97% of CD4 and 88% of CD8) were re-detected after the booster, suggesting that broad memory maintenance occurred.

TCR cDNA was synthesized by 5'RACE template switching, through which a universal primer site and unique molecular identifiers were introduced. Priming for cDNA synthesis came from both the TCR alpha and TCR beta constant segments. Libraries were amplified in two PCR steps, with sample barcodes and sequencing adapters added in the second step. Sequencing of libraries was performed on Illumina HiSeq 2500 (2x100 bp) or NovaSeq (2x150 bp). Processing in the source paper ran as follows. MIGEC was used to demultiplex reads and collapse the reads into UMI consensus sequences, and MiXCR was used for V(D)J alignment. Using edgeR on replicate PBMC samples, clonotypes were called vaccine-responding if FDR was below 0.01 and the log2 fold change was above 5 up to day 15. Each bulk clonotype was labeled CD4 or CD8 based on which sequenced repertoire, CD4 or CD8, contained the clonotype at higher abundance. TCRdb passed the public sequencing reads through fastp at Q25 and MiXCR, retaining productive beta sequences. Records with the same CDR3 protein are collapsed into one entry carrying the most frequent genes and DNA. The V and J calls come from TCRdb's annotation, not from the publication. This sample lists hundreds of thousands of distinct CDR3 sequences; roughly an eighth were detected once. The ten largest clones represent just under 15% of the sample.

This clonotype was seen a few times. What this receptor recognizes is not known. Base quality data are lacking; no much larger clone is found one base away. Explained via the paper, the treatment or condition label denotes: live attenuated yellow fever vaccine strain. Two biological replicates of bulk PBMCs were collected at each blood-draw timepoint. PBMCs were isolated from peripheral blood using a standard Ficoll-Paque protocol. TriZol was used to extract RNA from bulk PBMCs, from CD4 and CD8 fractions, and from dextramer-positive and dextramer-negative fractions. The receptor was isolated from a man younger than 40 who received the YFV17D yellow fever vaccine. The V gene is TRBV4-2 and the J gene is TRBJ2-1; the D region possibly corresponds to TRBD2 (6 bases align). The input for sequencing was PBMCs, taken on the day of the yellow fever booster vaccination. The sequenced DNA: TGTGCCAGCAGCCAAGATTGGGGGAGGAATGAGCAGTTCTTC. The translation is CASSQDWGRNEQFF.